This TCR beta chain was observed in a study of blood T cell repertoires in COVID-19. Study details: COVID-19 samples, acute and convalescent, were from the United States, Italy and Spain. From T cells, B-cell-depleted T cells, or PBMCs came the material, which was cDNA or gDNA.

Original handling: Reference gene primer amplification yielded estimated nucleated cell counts. Libraries were prepared by immunoSEQ multiplex PCR; TCRdb keeps only in-frame clonotypes and omits some of them. V and J calls and clone size are as listed in that table; D and trimming were resolved from the DNA. This table has some 140,000 clones, roughly 80% appearing once. The V end lost 4 bases, the J end lost 1 base, and 13 bases lay between the germline ends. This CDR3 is built from 16 residues. The germline CDR1 and CDR2 sequences are LGHDT and YNNKEL (reference sequence). Seattle-derived patients entered the study during active infection and were followed longitudinally.

Sequenced input: peripheral blood. V is TRBV3-1 (or the pseudogene TRBV3-2) and J is TRBJ1-4; no clear D. This clonotype was obtained from a woman aged 65 to 85 with COVID-19, enrolled during active disease. CDR3 loop: CASSPSRGRTNEKLFF. CDR3 nucleotide sequence: TGTGCCAGCAGCCCATCTAGAGGGCGAACTAATGAAAAACTGTTTTTT.